The 17 T cell receptor beta chains given below trace back to one sample, sequenced in a study of CD8 T cells in ankylosing spondylitis. TCRdb re-called the 5' RACE reads through MiXCR, storing one row per CDR3 protein. In the table there are 240,000 or so distinct CDR3 sequences, about 11% of which are singletons. Sequenced sample: blood, either unsorted or a sorted T cell fraction (not recorded which). Receptors originate from a male donor with ankylosing spondylitis or in good health (not recorded which).

This rearrangement joins TRBV13 to TRBJ1-2; D call uncertain. CDR1 PRHDT and CDR2 FYEKMQ come from the germline V gene (reference sequence). The V end lost 5 bases, the J end lost 2 bases, and 15 bases lay between the germline ends. The CDR3 is 15 amino acids. CDR3 sequence reads: CASSPLTTFNYGYTF. CDR3 DNA sequence: TGTGCCAGCAGCCCCCTAACCACATTCAACTATGGCTACACCTTC. The complete variable domain, with remaining parts taken from reference TRBV13 and TRBJ1-2, reads AAGVIQSPRHLIKEKRETATLKCYPIPRHDTVYWYQQGPGQDPQFLISFYEKMQSDKGSIPDRFSAQQFSDYHSELNMSSLELGDSALYFCASSPLTTFNYGYTFGSGTRLTVV.

The J gene is TRBJ1-6, the V gene TRBV28, with D maybe TRBD1 (6 bases). Germline V gene data show CDR1 as MDHEN and CDR2 as SYDVKM. Trimming shortened V by 6 bases and J by 13 bases, and 13 bases separated the two germline ends. CDR3 size: 12 residues. The CDR3 nucleotides read TGTGCCAGCAGACTAGGGGGAAATCCCCTCCACTTT. It is translated as CASRLGGNPLHF.

This clonotype has a count of ten or more. This chain links TRBV4-2 with TRBJ2-3, with TRBD2 matching 9 bases. Germline V gene data show CDR1 as LGHNA and CDR2 as YNFKEQ. After removal of 4 bases from V and 0 bases from J, the junction contained 8 bases not matched to a gene. There are 17 residues in the CDR3. CDR3 DNA sequence: TGTGCCAGCAGCCGAGCGCTAGCGGGGACTAGCACAGATACGCAGTATTTT. Translating gives CASSRALAGTSTDTQYF.

This chain uses TRBV20-1 with TRBJ2-7; D might be TRBD1 (6 bases). The germline V and J ends were trimmed by 3 bases and 0 bases, with 12 bases remaining between them. The CDR3 has 14 residues. Germline V CDR1 and CDR2: DFQATT, SNEGSKA (reference sequence). CDR3 DNA: TGCAGTGCTAGCCATCAGGGGAGCTCCTACGAGCAGTACTTC. Translation gives CSASHQGSSYEQYF.

This clonotype was seen repeatedly, ten times or more. The chain employs TRBV5-1 and TRBJ2-2, with a possible D match to TRBD2 (6 bases). The ends were cut back, 0 bases at V and 4 bases at J, with 13 bases in the middle. The V gene's germline CDR1 is SGHRS and CDR2 YFSETQ. The CDR3 has 16 amino acids. The CDR3 is CASSLVATGSTGELFF. In nucleotides, the CDR3 is TGCGCCAGCAGCTTGGTCGCTACCGGGAGCACCGGGGAGCTGTTTTTT.

This chain links TRBV6-5 with TRBJ2-1; no clear D. CDR1 MNHEY and CDR2 SVGAGI come from the germline V gene. The CDR3 runs 11 residues. V shed 4 bases and J shed 9 bases, with 7 bases lying between them. The CDR3 sequence: CASSSISEQFF. The CDR3, as DNA: TGTGCCAGCAGTTCCATCAGTGAGCAGTTCTTC.

This clonotype has at least ten counts. V usage is TRBV5-1 and J usage is TRBJ1-2, with D possibly matching TRBD1 (5 bases). The CDR3 consists of 15 residues. V was cut by 4 bases and J by 5 bases, with 18 bases left in between. Germline V gene data show CDR1 as SGHRS and CDR2 as YFSETQ. The CDR3 nucleotides read TGCGCCAGCAGCCTAGGGACTTCTTCAGCTTATGGCTACACCTTC. It encodes CASSLGTSSAYGYTF.

By share, this clonotype counts as medium-sized. V is TRBV20-1 and J is TRBJ1-4, with 7 bases matching TRBD1. The germline CDR1 and CDR2 sequences are DFQATT and SNEGSKA (reference sequence). The CDR3 has 13 amino acids. The junction had 7 bases not matched to a gene; V was cut back by 4 bases and J by 8 bases. CDR3 amino acids: CSAIKGAAEKLFF. The CDR3 bases are TGCAGTGCTATTAAGGGGGCGGCGGAAAAACTGTTTTTT.

This clonotype was detected many times. This chain uses TRBV20-1 with TRBJ2-5; 14 bases are shared with TRBD2. The trim removed 5 bases at V and 2 bases at J, leaving 7 bases unmatched. The CDR3 has 16 amino acids. Germline loops: CDR1 DFQATT, CDR2 SNEGSKA (reference sequence). CDR3 nucleotide sequence: TGCAGTGCTGGGACTAGCGGGGGTCCCCTTCAAGAGACCCAGTACTTC. Its translation: CSAGTSGGPLQETQYF.

There are a few counts of this clonotype. The rearrangement uses TRBV5-6 and TRBJ2-7, with 10 bases that match TRBD1. Germline CDR1 and CDR2: SGHDT and YYEEEE. Trimming at V came to 2 bases and at J to 6 bases, leaving 8 bases not matched to a gene. The CDR3 runs 15 residues. The CDR3 nucleotides read TGTGCCAGCAGCTTCGGGACAGGGGTCGTTTCCGAGCAGTACTTC. Encoded protein: CASSFGTGVVSEQYF.

This clonotype was recorded at least ten times. The genes are TRBV12-3 or TRBV12-4 and TRBJ2-7; 8 bases are shared with TRBD1. J was trimmed by 4 bases and V by 6 bases; bases with no gene match: 5. The CDR3 runs to 13 residues. The CDR3 nucleotides read TGTGCCAGCAGAGGACAGGGTATATACGAGCAGTACTTC. Protein product: CASRGQGIYEQYF.

This clonotype was counted only a few times. The chain joins TRBV12-3 or TRBV12-4 to TRBJ2-1; tentatively, D is TRBD2 (5 bases). Trimming stripped 6 bases from V and 5 bases from J, with 8 bases between. This CDR3 has 12 residues. For the CDR3, the DNA is TGTGCCAGCAGCCGAGCGGACAATGAGCAGTTCTTC. Translation gives CASSRADNEQFF.

This clonotype was seen repeatedly, ten times or more. The chain couples TRBV20-1 to TRBJ2-1; the match to TRBD2 covers 9 bases. The J segment lost 7 bases and the V segment lost 7 bases, leaving 11 bases of the junction unmatched. Germline V CDR1 and CDR2: DFQATT, SNEGSKA (reference sequence). This CDR3 comprises 14 residues. The CDR3 bases are TGCAGTGGGCAGGGACTAGCAGAACGAAATGAGCAGTTCTTC. Its translation: CSGQGLAERNEQFF.

This clonotype has ten or more counts. The chain joins TRBV28 to TRBJ1-5, with a tentative D call TRBD1 (6 bases). The CDR3 has 18 residues. CDR1 is MDHEN and CDR2 is SYDVKM in the germline V gene. V was pared by 3 bases and J by 6 bases, with 24 bases between. Here the CDR3 DNA reads TGTGCCAGCAGTTTTATCATCGGGGGGCGAGGGGGTTCTCAGCCCCAGCATTTT. Protein product: CASSFIIGGRGGSQPQHF.

A few counts support this clonotype. The chain combines TRBV5-1 with TRBJ2-2; D call uncertain. The CDR3 length is 17 residues. V was trimmed by 0 bases and J by 0 bases, leaving 12 bases between them. Germline CDR1 is SGHRS and CDR2 is YFSETQ. CDR3 nucleotide sequence: TGCGCCAGCAGCTTGGTTTCCCGGATCGCGAACACCGGGGAGCTGTTTTTT. Its translation is CASSLVSRIANTGELFF.

The table lists this clonotype with many counts. V is TRBV5-1 and J is TRBJ1-2, with D unclear. V was pared by 2 bases and J by 6 bases, with 8 bases between. Germline CDR1 reads SGHRS; CDR2 reads YFSETQ. This CDR3 spans 12 amino acids. CDR3 sequence reads: CASSFLRDGYTF. CDR3 in DNA: TGCGCCAGCAGCTTTCTGCGGGATGGCTACACCTTC.

This clonotype was detected only a few times. The chain recombines TRBV29-1 with TRBJ2-1; 10 bases align to TRBD1. Germline V gene data show CDR1 as SQVTM and CDR2 as ANQGSEA. J was trimmed by 4 bases and V by 6 bases; bases with no gene match: 6. The CDR3 extends over 14 amino acids. CDR3 DNA sequence: TGCAGCGTGGAGGGACAGGGGTTATACAATGAGCAGTTCTTC. It codes for CSVEGQGLYNEQFF.